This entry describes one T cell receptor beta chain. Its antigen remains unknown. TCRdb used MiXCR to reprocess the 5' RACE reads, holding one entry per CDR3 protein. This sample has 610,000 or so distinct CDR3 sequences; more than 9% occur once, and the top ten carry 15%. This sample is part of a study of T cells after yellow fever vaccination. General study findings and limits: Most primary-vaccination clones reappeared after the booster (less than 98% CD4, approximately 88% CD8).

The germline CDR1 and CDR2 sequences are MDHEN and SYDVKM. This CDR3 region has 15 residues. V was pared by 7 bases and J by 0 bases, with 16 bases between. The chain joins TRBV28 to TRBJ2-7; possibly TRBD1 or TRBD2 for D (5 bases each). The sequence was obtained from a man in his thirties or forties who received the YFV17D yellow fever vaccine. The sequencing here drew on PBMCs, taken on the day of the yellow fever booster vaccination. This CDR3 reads CASILRVGTSYEQYF. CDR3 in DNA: TGTGCCAGCATTCTACGTGTGGGGACCTCCTACGAGCAGTACTTC.